This is a list of T cell receptor beta chains from one sample in a study of early T cells in non-severe SARS-CoV-2 infection. TCRdb analysed the 5' RACE reads with MiXCR anew, one entry per CDR3 protein. Of 80,000 or so distinct CDR3 sequences in the sample, around 15% were seen once. Sequencing was carried out using whole blood. The origin of the receptors is an adult who was a healthcare worker with PCR-confirmed SARS-CoV-2 infection or an uninfected control (not recorded which). Each CDR3 is given without its conserved first and last residue.

j_gene	v_gene	CDR3aa
TRBJ1-5	TRBV29-1	SVVWRVNQPQH
TRBJ1-2	TRBV5-1	ASSRDNANYGYT
TRBJ1-5	TRBV12-3/TRBV12-4	ASSFEGLGWNQPQH
TRBJ1-5	TRBV20-1	SATGGFQPQH
TRBJ1-1	TRBV4-2	ASSHPEQGEAF
TRBJ1-1	TRBV11-2	ASSSPRVNPLNTEAF
TRBJ2-1	TRBV11-2	ASSLLTSGRAYNEQF
TRBJ2-3	TRBV7-7	ASSRVGLSTDTQY
TRBJ1-2	TRBV18	ASSPQDRGLGYT
TRBJ2-7	TRBV29-1	SGRPRDLSYEQY
TRBJ2-3	TRBV27	ASSSRLTGTPVLDTQY
TRBJ1-1	TRBV6-5	ASGAPLGAF
TRBJ2-3	TRBV20-1	SAQPDTDTQY
TRBJ2-2	TRBV6-5	ASRAPGNTGELF
TRBJ2-7	TRBV6-2/TRBV6-3	ASSPGTGLAGFREQY
TRBJ2-7	TRBV29-1	SVESGFGEQY
TRBJ2-3	TRBV11-3	ASSLELEQY
TRBJ1-1	TRBV18	ASSPRTGDAF
TRBJ2-1	TRBV11-3	ASSPRGRRGNEQF
TRBJ2-5	TRBV7-6	ASSQQGRGYQETQY
TRBJ1-1	TRBV18	ASSPTSPSTEAF
TRBJ2-4	TRBV3-1	ASSQRRGEAKNIQY
TRBJ1-2	TRBV7-9	ASSFHRDNYGYT
TRBJ2-3	TRBV27	ASSFLVAGTDTQY
TRBJ1-1	TRBV6-1	ASSEGDRVDTEAF
TRBJ2-1	TRBV20-1	SARPTHRDRAGPGQF
TRBJ1-2	TRBV29-1	SVSLPGASYGYT
TRBJ2-7	TRBV11-2	ASSPQQASDEQY
TRBJ2-6	TRBV7-9	ASSLTGTPTNVLT
TRBJ1-5	TRBV12-3/TRBV12-4	ASTQAGAAQPQH
TRBJ2-5	TRBV20-1	SATGYPSSGQETQY
TRBJ1-6	TRBV20-1	SATQGANSPLH
TRBJ1-5	TRBV7-9	ASSPTGPGNQPQH
TRBJ2-7	TRBV5-1	ASSFGGSPLYEQY
TRBJ2-1	TRBV4-1	ASSQDGSVQVLE
TRBJ2-7	TRBV6-6	ASSYPDGALKQY
TRBJ2-7	TRBV20-1	SARAPASGQDEQY
TRBJ1-1	TRBV29-1	SALTGASEAF
TRBJ2-1	TRBV29-1	SARPGLPGEQF
TRBJ2-3	TRBV9	ASSLYGLGTDTQY
TRBJ2-7	TRBV6-5	ASSYSTGTYEQY
TRBJ2-7	TRBV6-1	ASSLTSAAYEQY
TRBJ2-2	TRBV9	ASSVGTRSGELF